The 28 T cell receptor beta chains given below trace back to one sample, sequenced in a study of cytomegalovirus exposure and HLA in healthy donors. PCR amplification relied on 60 Vbeta primers (plus 13 Jbeta primers). Generated by immunoSEQ multiplex PCR, the TCRdb table keeps only in-frame clones and is missing some. There are about 81,000 clones in the sample; 77% occur only once, and 2.5% to 3% lies in the top ten. Sequencing was performed on PBMCs. These receptors all come from a middle-aged man in good health and CMV-seropositive.

The rearrangement links TRBV6-1 to TRBJ2-7; possibly TRBD1 for D (6 bases). The CDR3 totals 13 residues. The ends were cut back, 11 bases at V and 2 bases at J, with 16 bases in the middle. Germline V gives CDR1 MNHNS, CDR2 SASEGT. DNA for the CDR3: TGTGCCTGCTGTGGGGGCGGCCCCTACGAGCAGTACTTC. Its protein product is CACCGGGPYEQYF.

This sequence joins TRBV7-8 and TRBJ1-2, with D perhaps matching TRBD1 (5 bases). The germline gives CDR1 SGHVS, CDR2 FQNEAQ. Deletions cut 5 bases from V and 5 bases from J, with 15 bases between. The CDR3 has 14 amino acids. The CDR3 here is CASSPPSRGYGYTF. CDR3 DNA: TGTGCCAGCAGCCCGCCCTCTAGGGGTTATGGCTACACCTTC.

The chain links TRBV18 to TRBJ2-7; TRBD2 matches at 9 bases. The CDR3 runs 14 residues. Germline CDR1 is KGHSH and CDR2 is LQKENI. V lost 6 bases, J lost 5 bases, and 8 bases stayed unmatched. CDR3: CASSSPGTSNEQYF. CDR3 in DNA: TGTGCCAGCTCGTCGCCCGGGACTAGCAACGAGCAGTACTTC.

This clone was seen a few times. The chain has TRBV30 and TRBJ1-5, with a tentative D call TRBD1 (6 bases). The CDR3 length is 14 residues. Trimming removed 3 bases from V and 6 bases from J, with 15 bases in between. CDR1 is GTSNPN, CDR2 SVGIG, per germline (reference sequence). In DNA form, the CDR3 reads TGTGCCTGGAGCGTGGGGGGGCTCGGTCAGCCCCAGCATTTT. Translation: CAWSVGGLGQPQHF.

This sequence joins TRBV5-4 and TRBJ2-5; 7 bases line up with TRBD2. CDR3 length: 15 residues. Germline assignment: CDR1 SGHNT and CDR2 YYREEE (reference sequence). Unmatched junction bases numbered 4, after V lost 0 bases and J lost 2 bases. CDR3 sequence: CASSLVASGQETQYF. The CDR3 nucleotides read TGTGCCAGCAGCTTGGTTGCTAGCGGACAAGAGACCCAGTACTTC.

In nucleotides, the CDR3 is TGTGCCATCAGTGAGAGAGCTAATGAAAAACTGTTTTTT. Its protein product is CAISERANEKLFF. This rearrangement joins TRBV10-3 to TRBJ1-4; no definite D call. The CDR3 totals 13 residues. CDR1 ENHRY and CDR2 SYGVKD come from the germline V gene. V dropped 2 bases and J dropped 3 bases, with 4 bases sitting between them.

This clone has only a few counts. This chain joins TRBV10-3 and TRBJ2-3, with D perhaps TRBD1 (6 bases). Trimming pared 9 bases from V and 1 base from J, leaving 8 bases between. Germline CDR1 and CDR2: ENHRY and SYGVKD. The CDR3 has 12 residues. In nucleotides, the CDR3 is TGTGCCATTTGGACAGGCACAGATACGCAGTATTTT. Protein product: CAIWTGTDTQYF.

The chain carries TRBV7-8 and TRBJ2-3; 13 bases match TRBD2. Losses at the gene ends were 5 bases for V and 3 bases for J; bases not matched to a gene: 5. CDR3 length: 16 residues. Germline V gene data show CDR1 as SGHVS and CDR2 as FQNEAQ. In DNA, the CDR3 is TGTGCCAGCAGCCTTTGGACTAGCGGGAGTACAGATACGCAGTATTTT. It encodes CASSLWTSGSTDTQYF. Using reference TRBV7-8 and TRBJ2-3 for the parts outside the CDR3, the full variable domain is GAGVSQSPRYKVAKRGQDVALRCDPISGHVSLFWYQQALGQGPEFLTYFQNEAQLDKSGLPSDRFFAERPEGSVSTLKIQRTQQEDSAVYLCASSLWTSGSTDTQYFGPGTRLTVL.

The chain links TRBV7-9 to TRBJ2-1, with 9 bases matching TRBD2. Germline-derived CDR1 and CDR2 are SEHNR and FQNEAQ (reference sequence). CDR3 length: 16 residues. With 5 bases clipped from V and 4 bases from J, the junction kept 9 bases outside the gene matches. The CDR3 DNA sequence: TGTGCCAGCAGCCTAATAGCGGGAGTTTGGTACAATGAGCAGTTCTTC. Translating it yields CASSLIAGVWYNEQFF.

V usage is TRBV27 and J usage is TRBJ2-7; the match to TRBD1 covers 8 bases. The CDR3 contains 14 residues. Germline loops: CDR1 MNHEY, CDR2 SMNVEV (reference sequence). V gave up 2 bases and J gave up 4 bases; unmatched junction bases: 4. CDR3 amino acids: CASSLMQGAYEQYF. For the CDR3, the DNA is TGTGCCAGCAGTTTAATGCAGGGGGCGTACGAGCAGTACTTC.

A word on this clone: A junction boundary mismatches the germline segment, possibly from a read error. The chain links TRBV5-1 to TRBJ2-6; D is perhaps TRBD1 (5 bases). Germline V gene lookup returns CDR1 SGHRS and CDR2 YFSETQ. This CDR3 spans 17 amino acids. The CDR3 loop reads CASNLGTTSSGANGLTF. The CDR3 DNA reads as TGCGCCAGCAATCTCGGCACTACCAGCTCTGGGGCCAACGGCCTGACTTTC. The full variable domain, rest sourced from reference TRBV5-1 and TRBJ2-6, is KAGVTQTPRYLIKTRGQQVTLSCSPISGHRSVSWYQQTPGQGLQFLFEYFSETQRNKGNFPGRFSGRQFSNSRSEMNVSTLELGDSALYLCASNLGTTSSGANGLTFGAGSRLTVL.

Notes on this clone: Likely a read error: the CDR3 ends without its conserved phenylalanine or tryptophan. The gene calls are TRBV27 and TRBJ2-7; the match to TRBD1 covers 7 bases. The CDR3 consists of 15 residues. CDR1 and CDR2 from the germline V gene are MNHEY and SMNVEV (reference sequence). Losses at the gene ends were 11 bases for V and 0 bases for J; bases not matched to a gene: 13. Here the CDR3 reads CAEYIGQASSYEQYS. The DNA for the CDR3 is TGTGCCGAATATATAGGACAGGCGAGCTCCTACGAGCAGTACTCC.

The chain joins TRBV5-3 to TRBJ2-7; TRBD1 agrees at 9 bases. TRBV5-3 is sorted into the ORF group, with uncertain function. J was trimmed by 2 bases and V by 3 bases; bases with no gene match: 6. The CDR3 has 15 residues. The CDR3 is CARSSDRGSTYEQYF. The CDR3 DNA sequence: TGTGCCAGAAGCTCGGACAGGGGTTCTACCTACGAGCAGTACTTC.

The chain employs TRBV30 and TRBJ1-6; D ambiguous. The CDR3 loop spans 12 amino acids. CDR1 is GTSNPN, CDR2 SVGIG, per germline (reference sequence). Trimming shortened V by 7 bases and J by 8 bases, and 12 bases separated the two germline ends. The DNA of the CDR3 is TGTGCCTCCTCCGGCGGGTATTCACCCCTCCACTTT. It codes for CASSGGYSPLHF.

The gene calls are TRBV7-3 and TRBJ2-7; 8 bases align to TRBD1. J gave up 5 bases and V 0 bases, and 3 bases lay outside the gene matches. This CDR3 is built from 14 residues. CDR1 is SGHTA, CDR2 FQGTGA, per germline. The CDR3 DNA is TGTGCCAGCAGCTTAACCGGACAGGGTCACGAGCAGTACTTC. The encoded protein is CASSLTGQGHEQYF.

The CDR3 DNA sequence: TGTGCCAGCAGCTCGTCCGGGACTCTGTCCTACGAGCAGTACTTC. Its translation: CASSSSGTLSYEQYF. This rearrangement joins TRBV7-2 to TRBJ2-7, with a tentative D call TRBD2 (6 bases). The CDR3 runs to 15 residues. CDR1 and CDR2 (germline): SGHTA, FQGNSA. Deletions cut 4 bases from V and 1 base from J, with 14 bases between.

This clone came up a few times. The rearrangement uses TRBV27 and TRBJ2-1; 8 positions agree with TRBD2. The CDR3 spans 16 residues. The germline V gene encodes CDR1 MNHEY and CDR2 SMNVEV (reference sequence). Losses at the gene ends were 7 bases for V and 5 bases for J; bases not matched to a gene: 13. CDR3 nucleotides: TGTGCCAGCACCCCTAGGGGACTAGGAAGGGACAATGAGCAGTTCTTC. This encodes CASTPRGLGRDNEQFF.

The CDR3 region is CASSSPQRQDGGLADEQFF. The CDR3 nucleotides are TGCGCCAGCAGCTCTCCCCAACGACAGGACGGTGGGCTAGCGGACGAGCAGTTCTTC. The V call is TRBV5-1, the J call TRBJ2-1; the D gene is possibly TRBD2 (7 bases). From germline, CDR1 is SGHRS and CDR2 YFSETQ. This CDR3 comprises 19 residues. The V gene lost 3 bases and the J gene lost 10 bases, with 32 bases spanning the gap.

The chain employs TRBV5-1 and TRBJ1-1, with 7 bases fitting TRBD1. Per germline, CDR1 SGHRS and CDR2 YFSETQ. This CDR3 has 16 residues. V trimming: 4 bases; J trimming: 2 bases; junction bases outside the gene matches: 11. The CDR3 DNA reads as TGCGCCAGCAGCGCCGGGACAGTGGGGGGTAACACTGAAGCTTTCTTT. Translating it yields CASSAGTVGGNTEAFF.

The chain uses TRBV5-8 and TRBJ1-2; D perhaps matches TRBD1 (5 bases). This CDR3 has 14 amino acids. CDR1 and CDR2 (germline): SGHTS, YDEGEE. V dropped 4 bases and J dropped 7 bases, with 17 bases sitting between them. This CDR3 reads CASSPTLAGSGYTF. CDR3 sequence (DNA): TGTGCCAGCAGCCCAACGTTGGCAGGGTCTGGCTACACCTTC.

V gene TRBV5-8 combines with J gene TRBJ1-2; D is uncertain. The CDR3 contains 16 residues. V dropped 2 bases and J dropped 0 bases, with 14 bases sitting between them. CDR1 is SGHTS and CDR2 is YDEGEE in the germline V gene. DNA for the CDR3: TGTGCCAGCAGCTTTCGGGGATTGCCCCCTAACTATGGCTACACCTTC. Amino acid sequence: CASSFRGLPPNYGYTF. Together with reference TRBV5-8 and TRBJ1-2, the CDR3 gives the full variable domain: EAGVTQSPTHLIKTRGQQATLRCSPISGHTSVYWYQQALGLGLQFLLWYDEGEERNRGNFPPRFSGRQFPNYSSELNVNALELEDSALYLCASSFRGLPPNYGYTFGSGTRLTVV.

The V call is TRBV5-1, the J call TRBJ1-4; TRBD1 agrees at 9 bases. The length of the CDR3 is 16 residues. CDR1 is SGHRS, CDR2 YFSETQ, per germline. The trim removed 4 bases at V and 2 bases at J, leaving 6 bases unmatched. CDR3 bases: TGCGCCAGCAGCCTACCACAGGGGGCCACTAATGAAAAACTGTTTTTT. Translated, it gives CASSLPQGATNEKLFF. Filled out from reference TRBV5-1 and TRBJ1-4, the complete variable domain reads KAGVTQTPRYLIKTRGQQVTLSCSPISGHRSVSWYQQTPGQGLQFLFEYFSETQRNKGNFPGRFSGRQFSNSRSEMNVSTLELGDSALYLCASSLPQGATNEKLFFGSGTQLSVL.

The rearrangement uses TRBV5-4 and TRBJ1-1; 8 nucleotides line up with TRBD1. V lost 0 bases and J lost 0; bases outside the gene matches: 4. The CDR3 has 16 amino acids. The germline gives CDR1 SGHNT, CDR2 YYREEE (reference sequence). CDR3 amino acids: CASSLGQGAMNTEAFF. The CDR3, as DNA: TGTGCCAGCAGCTTGGGGCAGGGGGCAATGAACACTGAAGCTTTCTTT.

This rearrangement joins TRBV5-1 to TRBJ2-2; 8 nucleotides agree with TRBD1. CDR3 length equals 15 residues. Germline CDR1 and CDR2: SGHRS and YFSETQ. With V trimmed by 2 bases and J by 11 bases, 11 bases remained unmatched. The CDR3 DNA reads TGCGCCAGCAGCTTCACAGGGGGGCGAGGTAGTGAGCTGTTTTTT. Translation: CASSFTGGRGSELFF.

This sequence joins TRBV27 and TRBJ1-5; no firm D call. The CDR3 contains 14 residues. V was clipped by 3 bases and J by 6 bases, with 12 bases between them. Germline loops: CDR1 MNHEY, CDR2 SMNVEV (reference sequence). DNA of the CDR3: TGTGCCAGCAGTTTTATAAGCTCAACTCAGCCCCAGCATTTT. Protein sequence: CASSFISSTQPQHF.

The chain joins TRBV5-1 to TRBJ1-1; possible D gene TRBD1, 5 bases. Trimming stripped 5 bases from V and 1 base from J, with 9 bases between. Germline loops: CDR1 SGHRS, CDR2 YFSETQ. The CDR3 contains 13 residues. The CDR3 DNA is TGCGCCAGCAGTTTTGGACAGAACACTGAAGCTTTCTTT. Protein product: CASSFGQNTEAFF.

The CDR3 region is CSVVRTSGRAYEQFF. CDR3 coding DNA: TGCAGCGTTGTACGAACTAGCGGGAGGGCCTATGAGCAGTTCTTC. This rearrangement joins TRBV29-1 to TRBJ2-1; 13 bases are shared with TRBD2. Germline lookup yields CDR1 SQVTM and CDR2 ANQGSEA. The CDR3 totals 15 residues. V shed 4 bases and J 8 bases; nucleotides not matched to a gene: 8.

This clone was counted a single time. This chain connects TRBV29-1 to TRBJ2-3; maybe TRBD2 (6 bases). This CDR3 has 15 amino acids. V was clipped by 5 bases and J by 0 bases, with 15 bases between them. Germline V gives CDR1 SQVTM, CDR2 ANQGSEA. As DNA, the CDR3 is TGCAGCGTTAGAGCGGGTCTGACTAGCACAGATACGCAGTATTTT. The encoded protein is CSVRAGLTSTDTQYF.